These 28 T cell receptor beta chains were all obtained from the same sample, sequenced in a study of regulatory T cells in long-lasting Graves disease. Libraries of TCR beta came from iRepertoire HTBI primers plus Arm-PCR of CDR3 regions. MiXCR was run by TCRdb on the multiplex PCR reads, yielding one entry per CDR3 protein. The data hold 600,000 to 650,000 distinct CDR3 sequences, with less than 20% observed a single time. The time point here: newly diagnosed GD, antithyroid drugs for less than 3 months. Researchers made the TCR library from RNA that was extracted from PBMCs. These records were also assigned to another study, of T cells in Graves' hyperthyroidism and ophthalmopathy.

Sequencing was performed on peripheral blood mononuclear cells (PBMCs), taken at new diagnosis, from a patient treated with antithyroid drugs. These receptors were collected from a woman aged 30 to 39 with Graves disease.

The CDR3 coding sequence is TGTGCCAGCAGTTCCGCACAGAGCTCCTACGAGCAGTACTTC. Encoded protein: CASSSAQSSYEQYF. The chain employs TRBV28 and TRBJ2-7; D is uncertain. This CDR3 region has 14 residues. V was shortened by 4 bases and J by 0 bases, with 10 bases between the two germline ends. From germline, CDR1 is MDHEN and CDR2 SYDVKM.

This chain connects TRBV6-2 or TRBV6-3 to TRBJ1-6, with D maybe TRBD1 (5 bases). Deletions cut 8 bases from V and 1 base from J, with 12 bases between. The germline CDR1 and CDR2 sequences are MNHEY and SVGEGT. The CDR3 runs to 15 residues. CDR3 in amino acids: CASRQDTSYNSPLHF. For the CDR3, the DNA is TGTGCCAGCCGCCAGGACACTTCCTATAATTCACCCCTCCACTTT.

This clonotype was recorded a few times. This chain uses TRBV9 with TRBJ1-2, with D tentatively TRBD1 (5 bases). The CDR3 length is 14 residues. Per the germline V gene, CDR1 is SGDLS and CDR2 is YYNGEE. V lost 0 bases to trimming and J lost 4 bases, with 10 bases between them. The DNA of the CDR3 is TGTGCCAGCAGCGTAGAGCAGGGAACCTATGGCTACACCTTC. It is translated as CASSVEQGTYGYTF.

J is TRBJ1-2 and V is TRBV27; 7 bases are shared with TRBD1. Germline CDR1 reads MNHEY; CDR2 reads SMNVEV (reference sequence). V dropped 3 bases and J dropped 2; count of bases not matched to a gene: 6. CDR3 length: 15 amino acids. The CDR3 region has the DNA TGTGCCAGCAGTTTTCGACAGGGTTTCAACTATGGCTACACCTTC. Translating gives CASSFRQGFNYGYTF.

This chain joins TRBV20-1 and TRBJ1-4; unclear D gene. Trimming stripped 5 bases from V and 1 base from J, with 11 bases between. This CDR3 is 14 amino acids long. Germline-derived CDR1 and CDR2 are DFQATT and SNEGSKA (reference sequence). In DNA form, the CDR3 reads TGCAGTGCTGGCGCCACTTTAACTAATGAAAAACTGTTTTTT. This codes for CSAGATLTNEKLFF.

This clonotype was found many times. This chain joins TRBV2 and TRBJ2-3; TRBD2 might be the D (6 bases). The V end was cut by 7 bases, the J end by 0 bases, with 8 bases between. This CDR3 is built from 13 residues. Germline CDR1 reads SNHLY; CDR2 reads FYNNEI. The CDR3 loop is CASNRESTDTQYF. Written as DNA, the CDR3 is TGTGCCAGCAACCGGGAGAGCACAGATACGCAGTATTTT.

There are many counts of this clonotype. The chain combines TRBV12-3 or TRBV12-4 with TRBJ2-6, with 7 bases matching TRBD2. The trim removed 6 bases at V and 4 bases at J, leaving 6 bases unmatched. The CDR3 runs to 15 residues. DNA for the CDR3: TGTGCCAGCAGAATGGGGGGGACCGGGGCCAACGTCCTGACTTTC. Its translation is CASRMGGTGANVLTF.

This clonotype was recorded many times. The J gene is TRBJ1-5, the V gene TRBV29-1; 8 bases match TRBD1. J was trimmed by 2 bases and V by 4 bases; bases with no gene match: 10. This CDR3 is 16 amino acids long. CDR1 and CDR2 from the germline V gene are SQVTM and ANQGSEA. Written as DNA, the CDR3 is TGCAGCGTTGTACTACAGGGGGATGGAGGCAATCAGCCCCAGCATTTT. Translated, it gives CSVVLQGDGGNQPQHF.

This clonotype appeared many times. This chain connects TRBV28 to TRBJ1-1; D remains ambiguous. The CDR3 covers 14 residues. Trimming pared 7 bases from V and 5 bases from J, leaving 17 bases between. CDR1 MDHEN and CDR2 SYDVKM come from the germline V gene. CDR3 bases: TGTGCCAGCACCTCTCCCCCTAGACAAACTGAAGCTTTCTTT. Protein product: CASTSPPRQTEAFF.

This clonotype appeared many times. The chain combines TRBV2 with TRBJ1-2; D might be TRBD1 (5 bases). From germline, CDR1 is SNHLY and CDR2 FYNNEI. The germline V and J ends were trimmed by 7 bases and 1 base, with 13 bases remaining between them. The CDR3 contains 14 residues. CDR3 sequence (DNA): TGTGCCAGCATCGGGCCCAGGGTTAACTATGGCTACACCTTC. This encodes CASIGPRVNYGYTF. Supplemented by reference TRBV2 and TRBJ1-2, the full variable domain reads EPEVTQTPSHQVTQMGQEVILRCVPISNHLYFYWYRQILGQKVEFLVSFYNNEISEKSEIFDDQFSVERPDGSNFTLKIRSTKLEDSAMYFCASIGPRVNYGYTFGSGTRLTVV.

In this sample, this clonotype turned up many times. The chain links TRBV28 to TRBJ1-5; 7 bases are shared with TRBD1. This CDR3 contains 18 residues. From germline, CDR1 is MDHEN and CDR2 SYDVKM. With 3 bases clipped from V and 0 bases from J, the junction kept 11 bases outside the gene matches. The CDR3 here is CASSFSKPGQYSNQPQHF. CDR3 DNA: TGTGCCAGCAGTTTCTCAAAACCGGGACAGTATAGCAATCAGCCCCAGCATTTT.

The V gene is TRBV30, the J gene TRBJ1-2, with D possibly being TRBD1 (5 bases). The germline V gene encodes CDR1 GTSNPN and CDR2 SVGIG (reference sequence). This CDR3 contains 15 residues. V lost 0 bases to trimming and J lost 6 bases, with 17 bases between them. Here the CDR3 reads CAWSVQEGNSDGYTF. CDR3 in DNA: TGTGCCTGGAGTGTACAAGAGGGGAACAGTGATGGCTACACCTTC.

CDR3 DNA sequence: TGCGCCAGCAGCTTAGGACAGGGGGGATGGACTGAAGCTTTCTTT. Its protein product is CASSLGQGGWTEAFF. This chain uses TRBV5-1 with TRBJ1-1; 10 nucleotides line up with TRBD1. Per the germline V gene, CDR1 is SGHRS and CDR2 is YFSETQ. The J segment lost 5 bases and the V segment lost 2 bases, leaving 6 bases of the junction unmatched. The CDR3 totals 15 residues.

This clonotype has only a few counts. The chain carries TRBV19 and TRBJ1-5; D not resolved. This CDR3 has 14 amino acids. Germline V gives CDR1 LNHDA, CDR2 SQIVND (reference sequence). The V and J ends lost 5 bases and 3 bases respectively, with 11 bases between them. CDR3 region: CASSLGNLNQPQHF. CDR3 DNA sequence: TGTGCCAGTAGTTTAGGTAATCTCAATCAGCCCCAGCATTTT.

This clonotype was picked up many times. CDR3 sequence (DNA): TGTGCCAGCAGTTCTGCAACGACAGGGTCGATGCGTGGCTACACCTTC. It translates to CASSSATTGSMRGYTF. The chain is built from TRBV6-2 or TRBV6-3 and TRBJ1-2; 7 positions agree with TRBD1. J was trimmed by 7 bases and V by 4 bases; bases with no gene match: 15. Germline CDR1 MNHEY, CDR2 SVGEGT. The CDR3 extends over 16 amino acids.

This clonotype appeared many times. V is TRBV20-1 and J is TRBJ2-5; D uncertain. From germline, CDR1 is DFQATT and CDR2 SNEGSKA (reference sequence). The CDR3 totals 10 residues. The V end lost 5 bases, the J end lost 5 bases, and 6 bases lay between the germline ends. CDR3 bases: TGCAGTGCTCGGAAGGAGACCCAGTACTTC. Its translation: CSARKETQYF.

The rearrangement uses TRBV6-2 or TRBV6-3 and TRBJ2-7; TRBD2 is a possible D gene (6 bases). The V gene lost 2 bases and the J gene lost 4 bases, with 9 bases spanning the gap. CDR1 and CDR2 from the germline V gene are MNHEY and SVGEGT. This CDR3 spans 13 amino acids. The CDR3 loop reads CASSYGTEYEQYF. The CDR3 bases are TGTGCCAGCAGTTACGGGACTGAGTACGAGCAGTACTTC.

This clonotype turned up a few times. The chain links TRBV18 to TRBJ2-5, with D unresolved. This CDR3 has 14 amino acids. Trimming pared 6 bases from V and 2 bases from J, leaving 13 bases between. Germline CDR1 reads KGHSH; CDR2 reads LQKENI. CDR3 region: CASSTQYGQETQYF. The CDR3 DNA reads TGTGCCAGCTCTACGCAATATGGGCAAGAGACCCAGTACTTC.

V gene TRBV6-1 combines with J gene TRBJ2-1; 10 bases map to TRBD1. Germline loops: CDR1 MNHNS, CDR2 SASEGT. CDR3 length: 15 residues. With V trimmed by 4 bases and J by 8 bases, 8 bases remained unmatched. The DNA of the CDR3 is TGTGCCAGCAGTGGCCGGACAGGGGGTAGGGATGAGCAGTTCTTC. Translating gives CASSGRTGGRDEQFF.

A few counts support this clonotype. The V and J genes are TRBV19 and TRBJ2-1; D remains unclear. Trimming shortened V by 7 bases and J by 0 bases, and 13 bases separated the two germline ends. The CDR3 spans 15 residues. Germline values: CDR1 LNHDA, CDR2 SQIVND (reference sequence). The CDR3 bases are TGTGCCAGTATGAGAACGGCCAACTCCTACAATGAGCAGTTCTTC. Its translation: CASMRTANSYNEQFF.

At least ten counts were recorded for this clonotype. V gene TRBV20-1 combines with J gene TRBJ2-7; either TRBD1 or TRBD2 may fit D (5 bases each). The germline V gene encodes CDR1 DFQATT and CDR2 SNEGSKA (reference sequence). CDR3 length equals 14 residues. The V end was cut by 1 base, the J end by 2 bases, with 12 bases between. Written as DNA, the CDR3 is TGCAGTGCTAGAGGTTTGAGGGGAGCCTACGAGCAGTACTTC. Translating gives CSARGLRGAYEQYF.

This clonotype was observed many times. The chain recombines TRBV28 with TRBJ1-5; 8 bases line up with TRBD1. This CDR3 region has 13 residues. Germline CDR1 reads MDHEN; CDR2 reads SYDVKM. With V trimmed by 7 bases and J by 8 bases, 7 bases remained unmatched. This CDR3 is CASIRTGWEPQHF. The CDR3 DNA is TGTGCCAGCATCCGGACAGGGTGGGAGCCCCAGCATTTT.

This clonotype was counted many times. The chain combines TRBV27 with TRBJ2-1; 7 nucleotides match TRBD1. Germline V gene lookup returns CDR1 MNHEY and CDR2 SMNVEV (reference sequence). J gave up 7 bases and V 4 bases, and 7 bases lay outside the gene matches. The CDR3 consists of 14 residues. CDR3: CASSSRDRRNEQFF. CDR3 bases: TGTGCCAGCAGTTCAAGGGACAGACGAAATGAGCAGTTCTTC.

This clonotype was observed at least ten times. The chain has TRBV6-1 and TRBJ2-3, with D perhaps matching TRBD2 (6 bases). The CDR3 runs to 14 residues. Germline CDR1 reads MNHNS; CDR2 reads SASEGT. V gave up 6 bases and J gave up 4 bases, with 14 bases separating them. The DNA for the CDR3 is TGTGCCAGCAGGCACCGCGGGATCCCAGATACGCAGTATTTT. Protein sequence: CASRHRGIPDTQYF.

This clonotype turned up a few times. The V gene is TRBV3-1, the J gene TRBJ2-7; perhaps TRBD2 as D (6 bases). The CDR3 length is 14 residues. V gave up 6 bases and J gave up 4 bases, with 16 bases separating them. The germline CDR1 and CDR2 sequences are LGHDT and YNNKEL (reference sequence). DNA of the CDR3: TGTGCCAGCAGTAGACCGGGAGTTGAGTACGAGCAGTACTTC. Its protein product is CASSRPGVEYEQYF.

This clonotype was counted between two and nine times. The chain employs TRBV20-1 and TRBJ1-6, with 7 bases aligning to TRBD1. The trim removed 1 base at V and 8 bases at J, leaving 5 bases unmatched. The germline V gene has CDR1 DFQATT and CDR2 SNEGSKA (reference sequence). The CDR3 consists of 14 residues. In nucleotides, the CDR3 is TGCAGTGCTAGAGTGGGACAGCGGGATTCACCCCTCCACTTT. As protein: CSARVGQRDSPLHF.

This clonotype appeared a few times. The CDR3 DNA is TGTGCCAGCAGCCAAGATACTGGGACGGGCATCCTATATGGCTACACCTTC. Protein product: CASSQDTGTGILYGYTF. The V gene is TRBV3-1, the J gene TRBJ1-2; D is perhaps TRBD1 (5 bases). V gave up 0 bases and J gave up 5 bases, with 19 bases separating them. The length of the CDR3 is 17 residues. The germline gives CDR1 LGHDT, CDR2 YNNKEL (reference sequence). Full variable domain (outside the CDR3, taken from reference TRBV3-1 and TRBJ1-2): DTAVSQTPKYLVTQMGNDKSIKCEQNLGHDTMYWYKQDSKKFLKIMFSYNNKELIINETVPNRFSPKSPDKAHLNLHINSLELGDSAVYFCASSQDTGTGILYGYTFGSGTRLTVV.

This clonotype was picked up many times. The chain combines TRBV12-3 or TRBV12-4 with TRBJ2-2, with 7 nucleotides matching TRBD1. Trimming cost V 6 bases and J 1 base; bases outside gene matches: 5. The CDR3 covers 15 residues. CDR3 loop: CASSPGQMNTGELFF. Written as DNA, the CDR3 is TGTGCCAGCAGCCCGGGACAGATGAACACCGGGGAGCTGTTTTTT.